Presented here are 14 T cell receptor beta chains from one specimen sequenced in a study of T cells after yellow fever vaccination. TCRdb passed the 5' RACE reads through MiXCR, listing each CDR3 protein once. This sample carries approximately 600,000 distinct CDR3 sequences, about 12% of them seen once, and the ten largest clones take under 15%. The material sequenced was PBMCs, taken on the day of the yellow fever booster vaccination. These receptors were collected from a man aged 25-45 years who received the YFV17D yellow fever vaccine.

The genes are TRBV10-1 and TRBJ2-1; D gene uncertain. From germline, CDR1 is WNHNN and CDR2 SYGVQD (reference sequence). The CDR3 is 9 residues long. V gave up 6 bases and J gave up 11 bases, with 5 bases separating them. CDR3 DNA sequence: TGCGCCAGCAGCACTCAGCAGTTCTTC. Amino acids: CASSTQQFF.

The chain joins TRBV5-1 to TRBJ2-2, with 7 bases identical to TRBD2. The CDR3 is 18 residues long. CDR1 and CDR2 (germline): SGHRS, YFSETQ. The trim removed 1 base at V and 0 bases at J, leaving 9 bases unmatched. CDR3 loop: CASSLNLPSGPNTGELFF. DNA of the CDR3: TGCGCCAGCAGCTTGAACTTGCCTAGCGGACCGAACACCGGGGAGCTGTTTTTT. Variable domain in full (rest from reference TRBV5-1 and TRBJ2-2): KAGVTQTPRYLIKTRGQQVTLSCSPISGHRSVSWYQQTPGQGLQFLFEYFSETQRNKGNFPGRFSGRQFSNSRSEMNVSTLELGDSALYLCASSLNLPSGPNTGELFFGEGSRLTVL.

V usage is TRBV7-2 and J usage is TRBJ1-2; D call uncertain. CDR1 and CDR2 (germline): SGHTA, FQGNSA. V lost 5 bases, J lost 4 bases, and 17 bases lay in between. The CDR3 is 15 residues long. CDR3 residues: CASSPPGLAIYGYTF. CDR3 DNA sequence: TGTGCCAGCAGCCCCCCGGGCCTAGCCATCTATGGCTACACCTTC.

CDR3 in DNA: TGTGCCAGCAGCTTGGGACTAGCGGCCCAAGAGAGCTCCTACGAGCAGTACTTC. This gives the protein CASSLGLAAQESSYEQYF. The genes are TRBV11-1 and TRBJ2-7; 11 nucleotides line up with TRBD2. Trimming took 3 bases from V and 0 from J; bases not matched to a gene: 10. This CDR3 contains 18 residues. The germline CDR1 and CDR2 sequences are SGHAT and FQDESV (reference sequence).

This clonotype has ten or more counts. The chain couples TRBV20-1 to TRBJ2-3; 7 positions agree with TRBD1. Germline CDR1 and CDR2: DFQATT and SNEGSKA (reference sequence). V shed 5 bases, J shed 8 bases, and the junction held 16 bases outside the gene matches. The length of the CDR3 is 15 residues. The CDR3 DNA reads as TGCAGTGCTCCCTCCGGGACAGCCGACCCGGGTACGCAGTATTTT. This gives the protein CSAPSGTADPGTQYF.

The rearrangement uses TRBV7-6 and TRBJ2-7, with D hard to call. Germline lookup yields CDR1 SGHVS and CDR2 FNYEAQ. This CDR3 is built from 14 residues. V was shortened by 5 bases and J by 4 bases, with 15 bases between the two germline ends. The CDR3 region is CASSPPMRPYEQYF. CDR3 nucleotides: TGTGCCAGCAGCCCCCCGATGAGGCCGTACGAGCAGTACTTC. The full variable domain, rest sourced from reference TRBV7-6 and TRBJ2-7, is GAGVSQSPRYKVTKRGQDVALRCDPISGHVSLYWYRQALGQGPEFLTYFNYEAQQDKSGLPNDRFSAERPEGSISTLTIQRTEQRDSAMYRCASSPPMRPYEQYFGPGTRLTVT.

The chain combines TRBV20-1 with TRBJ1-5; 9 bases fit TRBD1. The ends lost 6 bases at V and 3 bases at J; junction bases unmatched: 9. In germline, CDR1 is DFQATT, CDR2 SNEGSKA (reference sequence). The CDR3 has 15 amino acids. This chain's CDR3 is CSADPGQGFNQPQHF. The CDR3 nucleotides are TGCAGTGCGGACCCGGGACAGGGTTTCAATCAGCCCCAGCATTTT.

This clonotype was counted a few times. The CDR3 region has the DNA TGTGCCAGCAGTTTTCTGGGGGCAACTAATGAAAAACTGTTTTTT. This translates into CASSFLGATNEKLFF. The V and J genes are TRBV6-5 and TRBJ1-4; weak D call: TRBD1 (5 bases). The V end was cut by 4 bases, the J end by 0 bases, with 9 bases between. Germline V gene sequence: CDR1 MNHEY, CDR2 SVGAGI. The CDR3 runs 15 residues.

The CDR3 sequence: CSARGTTRSGRNPDTQYF. CDR3 DNA sequence: TGCAGTGCTAGAGGAACGACCCGGAGCGGGAGGAACCCAGATACGCAGTATTTT. The chain links TRBV20-1 to TRBJ2-3, with 9 bases aligning to TRBD2. CDR1 DFQATT and CDR2 SNEGSKA come from the germline V gene (reference sequence). The CDR3 is 18 amino acids. The trim removed 1 base at V and 4 bases at J, leaving 15 bases unmatched.

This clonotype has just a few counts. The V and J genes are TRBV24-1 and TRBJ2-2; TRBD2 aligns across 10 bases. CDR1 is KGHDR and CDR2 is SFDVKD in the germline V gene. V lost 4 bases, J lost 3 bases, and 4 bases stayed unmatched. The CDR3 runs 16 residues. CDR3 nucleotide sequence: TGTGCCACCAGTGAACCAGCGGGAGGGGACACCGGGGAGCTGTTTTTT. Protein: CATSEPAGGDTGELFF.

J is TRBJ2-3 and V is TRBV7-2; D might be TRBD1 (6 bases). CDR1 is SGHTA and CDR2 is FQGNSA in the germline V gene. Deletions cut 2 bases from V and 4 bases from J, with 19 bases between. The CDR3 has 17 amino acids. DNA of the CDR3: TGTGCCAGCAGCTTAATTCCACAGGGCCGTGGGCCAGATACGCAGTATTTT. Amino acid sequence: CASSLIPQGRGPDTQYF.

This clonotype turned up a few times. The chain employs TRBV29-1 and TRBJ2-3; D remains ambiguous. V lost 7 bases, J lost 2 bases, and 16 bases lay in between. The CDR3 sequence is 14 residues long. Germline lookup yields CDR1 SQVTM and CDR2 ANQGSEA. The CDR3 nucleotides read TGCAGCGCAAGGTGGTGGGATACCACAGATACGCAGTATTTT. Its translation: CSARWWDTTDTQYF.

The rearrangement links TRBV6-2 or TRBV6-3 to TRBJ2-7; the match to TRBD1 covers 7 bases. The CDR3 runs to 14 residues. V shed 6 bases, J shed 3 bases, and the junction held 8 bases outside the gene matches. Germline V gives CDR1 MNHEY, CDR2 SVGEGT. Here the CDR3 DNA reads TGTGCCAGCAGACTTCTGGGACAGTACTACGAGCAGTACTTC. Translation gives CASRLLGQYYEQYF.

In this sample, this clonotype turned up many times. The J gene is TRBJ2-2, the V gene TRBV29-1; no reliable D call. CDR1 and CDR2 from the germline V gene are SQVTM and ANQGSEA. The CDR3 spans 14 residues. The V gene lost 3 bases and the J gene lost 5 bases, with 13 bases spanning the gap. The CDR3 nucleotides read TGCAGCGTTGATAACGGGTTAGGGACCGGGGAGCTGTTTTTT. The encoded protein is CSVDNGLGTGELFF.